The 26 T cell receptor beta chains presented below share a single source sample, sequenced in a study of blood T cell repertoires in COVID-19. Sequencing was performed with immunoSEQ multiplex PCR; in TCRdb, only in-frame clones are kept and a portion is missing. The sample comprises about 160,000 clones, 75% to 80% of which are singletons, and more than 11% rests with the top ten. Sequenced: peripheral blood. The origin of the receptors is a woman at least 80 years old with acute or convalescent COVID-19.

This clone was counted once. CDR3 DNA sequence: TGTGCCTGGAGTACTCCGACAGGGTTCCGGGTTCCAGCTTTCTTT. As protein: CAWSTPTGFRVPAFF. The chain has TRBV30 and TRBJ1-1, with TRBD1 identical over 7 bases. CDR1 and CDR2 from the germline V gene are GTSNPN and SVGIG (reference sequence). The V and J ends lost 2 bases and 10 bases, in that order; junction bases with no gene match: 16. This CDR3 region has 15 residues. Full variable domain (outside the CDR3, taken from reference TRBV30 and TRBJ1-1): SQTIHQWPATLVQPVGSPLSLECTVEGTSNPNLYWYRQAAGRGLQLLFYSVGIGQISSEVPQNLSASRPQDRQFILSSKKLLLSDSGFYLCAWSTPTGFRVPAFFGQGTRLTVV.

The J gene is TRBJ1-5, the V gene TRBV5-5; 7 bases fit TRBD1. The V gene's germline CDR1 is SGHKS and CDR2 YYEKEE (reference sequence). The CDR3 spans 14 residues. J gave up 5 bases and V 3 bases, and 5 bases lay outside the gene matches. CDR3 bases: TGTGCCAGCAGCTCACAGGGGATGGATCAGCCCCAGCATTTT. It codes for CASSSQGMDQPQHF.

CDR3 in DNA: TGTGCCAGCAGCACACAATTTGAGCAGTTCTTC. Its translation: CASSTQFEQFF. The V and J genes are TRBV7-9 and TRBJ2-1; D unresolved. This CDR3 is 11 amino acids long. V gave up 5 bases and J gave up 9 bases, with 8 bases separating them. The germline V gene encodes CDR1 SEHNR and CDR2 FQNEAQ (reference sequence).

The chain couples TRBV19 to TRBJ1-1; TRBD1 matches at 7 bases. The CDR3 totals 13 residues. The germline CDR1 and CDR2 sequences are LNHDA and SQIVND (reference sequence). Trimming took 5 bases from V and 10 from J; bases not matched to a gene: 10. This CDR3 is CASSPPDRTPAFF. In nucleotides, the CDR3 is TGTGCCAGTAGTCCCCCGGACAGGACCCCAGCTTTCTTT.

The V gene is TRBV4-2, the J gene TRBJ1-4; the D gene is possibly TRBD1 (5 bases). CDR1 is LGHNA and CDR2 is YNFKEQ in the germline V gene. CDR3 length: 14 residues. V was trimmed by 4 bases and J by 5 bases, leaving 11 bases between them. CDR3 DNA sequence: TGTGCCAGCAGCCGCGACAGAACAAATGAAAAACTGTTTTTT. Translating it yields CASSRDRTNEKLFF.

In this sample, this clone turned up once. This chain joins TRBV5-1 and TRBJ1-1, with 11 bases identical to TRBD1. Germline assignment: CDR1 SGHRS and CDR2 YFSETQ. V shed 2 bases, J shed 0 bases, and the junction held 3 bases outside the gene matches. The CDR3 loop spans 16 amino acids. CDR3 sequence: CASSFRTGGLNTEAFF. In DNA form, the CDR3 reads TGCGCCAGCAGCTTCCGGACAGGGGGCCTGAACACTGAAGCTTTCTTT.

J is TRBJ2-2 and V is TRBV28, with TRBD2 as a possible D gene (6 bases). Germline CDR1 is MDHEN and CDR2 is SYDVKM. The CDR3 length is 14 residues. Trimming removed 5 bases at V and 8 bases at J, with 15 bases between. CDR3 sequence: CASSPGGGTGELFF. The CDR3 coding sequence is TGTGCCAGCAGTCCAGGTGGGGGGACTGGGGAGCTGTTTTTT.

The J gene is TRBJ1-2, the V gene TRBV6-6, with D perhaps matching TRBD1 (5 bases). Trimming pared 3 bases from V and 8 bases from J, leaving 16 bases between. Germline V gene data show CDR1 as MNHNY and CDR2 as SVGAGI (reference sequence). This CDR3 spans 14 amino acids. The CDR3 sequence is CASSYVSGRIGYTF. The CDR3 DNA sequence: TGTGCCAGCAGTTATGTATCAGGGCGGATAGGCTACACCTTC.

The CDR3 coding sequence is TGTGCCAGCTCTCTTGGGAACAGGAACTATGGCTACACCTTC. Residues: CASSLGNRNYGYTF. V and J are TRBV28 and TRBJ1-2; maybe TRBD1 (5 bases). The CDR3 length is 14 residues. V lost 8 bases and J lost 2, with 15 bases in between. The germline V gene has CDR1 MDHEN and CDR2 SYDVKM.

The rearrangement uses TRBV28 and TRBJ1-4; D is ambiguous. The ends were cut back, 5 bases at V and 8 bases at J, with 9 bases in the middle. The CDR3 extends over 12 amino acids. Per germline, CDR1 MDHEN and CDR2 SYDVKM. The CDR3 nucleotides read TGTGCCAGCAGTAACGGTCTGGAAAAACTGTTTTTT. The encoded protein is CASSNGLEKLFF.

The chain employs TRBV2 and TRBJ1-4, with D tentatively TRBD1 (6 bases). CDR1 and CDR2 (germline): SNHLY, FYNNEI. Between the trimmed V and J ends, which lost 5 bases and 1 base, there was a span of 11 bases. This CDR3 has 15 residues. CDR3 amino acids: CASSRQQGTNEKLFF. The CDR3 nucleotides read TGTGCCAGCAGTCGTCAACAGGGAACTAATGAAAAACTGTTTTTT.

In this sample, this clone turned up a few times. The CDR3 DNA reads TGTGCCAGCAGTTTCCAGGACAGGAGCAATCAGCCCCAGCATTTT. It specifies CASSFQDRSNQPQHF. J is TRBJ1-5 and V is TRBV27; 7 nucleotides match TRBD1. The CDR3 runs 15 residues. The trim removed 3 bases at V and 1 base at J, leaving 3 bases unmatched. Germline V gives CDR1 MNHEY, CDR2 SMNVEV (reference sequence).

In DNA, the CDR3 is TGTGCCAGCAGCTTCCCCCCAGGGGGTGGGAGCTCTGGGGCCAACGTCCTGACTTTC. Its translation: CASSFPPGGGSSGANVLTF. The V gene is TRBV7-9, the J gene TRBJ2-6; 7 bases agree with TRBD1. Trimming took 3 bases from V and 0 from J; bases not matched to a gene: 11. Per germline, CDR1 SEHNR and CDR2 FQNEAQ (reference sequence). This CDR3 is built from 19 residues.

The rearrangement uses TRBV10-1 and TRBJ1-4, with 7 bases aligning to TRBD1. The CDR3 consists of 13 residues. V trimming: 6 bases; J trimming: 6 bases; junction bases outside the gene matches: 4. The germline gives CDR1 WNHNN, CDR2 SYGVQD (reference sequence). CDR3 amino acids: CASSRGQDEKLFF. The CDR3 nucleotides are TGCGCCAGCAGCCGAGGACAGGATGAAAAACTGTTTTTT.

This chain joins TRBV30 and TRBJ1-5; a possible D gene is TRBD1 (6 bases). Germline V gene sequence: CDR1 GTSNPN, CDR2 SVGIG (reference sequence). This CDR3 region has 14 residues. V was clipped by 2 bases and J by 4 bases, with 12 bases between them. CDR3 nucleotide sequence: TGTGCCTGGAGTAGGACGACAGGTAATCAGCCCCAGCATTTT. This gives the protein CAWSRTTGNQPQHF.

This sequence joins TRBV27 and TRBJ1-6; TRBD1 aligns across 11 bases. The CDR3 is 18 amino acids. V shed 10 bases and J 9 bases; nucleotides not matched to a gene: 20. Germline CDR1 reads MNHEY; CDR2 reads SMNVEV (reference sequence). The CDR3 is CATRFRHSWTGGVSPLHF. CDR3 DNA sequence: TGTGCCACCCGTTTCAGACACAGCTGGACAGGGGGCGTTTCACCCCTCCACTTT.

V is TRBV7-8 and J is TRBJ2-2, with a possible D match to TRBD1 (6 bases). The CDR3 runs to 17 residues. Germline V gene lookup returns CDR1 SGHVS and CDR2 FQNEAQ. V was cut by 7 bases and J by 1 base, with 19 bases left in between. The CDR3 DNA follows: TGTGCCAGCACCCCTCTAGTTTCGGGACAGAACACCGGGGAGCTGTTTTTT. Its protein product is CASTPLVSGQNTGELFF.

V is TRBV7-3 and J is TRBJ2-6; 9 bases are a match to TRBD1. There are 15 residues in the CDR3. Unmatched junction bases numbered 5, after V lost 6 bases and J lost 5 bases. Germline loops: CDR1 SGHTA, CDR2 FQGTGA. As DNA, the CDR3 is TGTGCCAGCAGGGGACAGGGTCGAAGGGCCAACGTCCTGACTTTC. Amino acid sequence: CASRGQGRRANVLTF.

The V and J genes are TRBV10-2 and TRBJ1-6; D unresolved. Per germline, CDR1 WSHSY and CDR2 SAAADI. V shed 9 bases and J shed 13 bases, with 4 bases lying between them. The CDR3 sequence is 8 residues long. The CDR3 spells CASHPLHF. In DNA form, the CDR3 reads TGCGCCAGTCATCCCCTCCACTTT.

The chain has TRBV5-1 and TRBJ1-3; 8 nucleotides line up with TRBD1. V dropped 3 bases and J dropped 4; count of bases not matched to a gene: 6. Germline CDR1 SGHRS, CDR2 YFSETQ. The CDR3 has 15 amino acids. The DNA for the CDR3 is TGCGCCAGCAGCTCCAGGGGGCCGGGAGGAAACACCATATATTTT. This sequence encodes CASSSRGPGGNTIYF. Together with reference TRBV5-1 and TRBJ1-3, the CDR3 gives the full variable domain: KAGVTQTPRYLIKTRGQQVTLSCSPISGHRSVSWYQQTPGQGLQFLFEYFSETQRNKGNFPGRFSGRQFSNSRSEMNVSTLELGDSALYLCASSSRGPGGNTIYFGEGSWLTVV.

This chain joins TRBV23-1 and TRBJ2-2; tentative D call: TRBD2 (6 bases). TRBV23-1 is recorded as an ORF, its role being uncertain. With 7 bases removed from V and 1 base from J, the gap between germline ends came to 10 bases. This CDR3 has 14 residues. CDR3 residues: CASIRGGNTGELFF. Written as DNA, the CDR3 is TGCGCCAGCATAAGGGGAGGGAACACCGGGGAGCTGTTTTTT.

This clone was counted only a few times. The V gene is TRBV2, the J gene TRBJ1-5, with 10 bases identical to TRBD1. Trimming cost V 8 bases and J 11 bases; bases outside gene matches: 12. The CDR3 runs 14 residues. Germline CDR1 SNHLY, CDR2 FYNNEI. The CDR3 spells CASSRTGGTKTQHF. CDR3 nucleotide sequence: TGTGCCAGCTCCCGGACAGGGGGGACCAAGACCCAGCATTTT.

CDR3: CASSLPLAGGLADTQYF. In DNA, the CDR3 is TGCGCCAGCAGCTTACCTCTAGCGGGGGGGCTGGCAGATACGCAGTATTTT. This chain joins TRBV5-1 and TRBJ2-3; 12 bases match TRBD2. J gave up 4 bases and V 2 bases, and 8 bases lay outside the gene matches. CDR3 size: 17 residues. Germline V CDR1 and CDR2: SGHRS, YFSETQ.

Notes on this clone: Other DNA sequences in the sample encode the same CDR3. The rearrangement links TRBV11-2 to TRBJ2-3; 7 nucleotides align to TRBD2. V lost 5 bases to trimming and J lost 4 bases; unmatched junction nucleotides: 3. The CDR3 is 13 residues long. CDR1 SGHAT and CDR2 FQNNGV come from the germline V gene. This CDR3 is CASSLGLADTQYF. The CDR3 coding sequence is TGTGCCAGCAGCCTTGGACTAGCAGATACGCAGTATTTT.

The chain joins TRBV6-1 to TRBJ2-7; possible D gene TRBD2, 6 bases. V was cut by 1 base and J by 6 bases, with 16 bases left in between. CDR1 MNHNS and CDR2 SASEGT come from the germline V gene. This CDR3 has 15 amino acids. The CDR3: CASSEVYAGSGEQYF. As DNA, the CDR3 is TGTGCCAGCAGTGAAGTCTACGCGGGGAGCGGCGAGCAGTACTTC.

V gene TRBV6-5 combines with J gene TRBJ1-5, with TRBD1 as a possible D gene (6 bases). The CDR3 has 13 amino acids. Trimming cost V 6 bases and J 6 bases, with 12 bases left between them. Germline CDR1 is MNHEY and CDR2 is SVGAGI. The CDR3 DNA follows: TGTGCCAGCAGCAGGGGTTTCGGTCAGCCCCAGCATTTT. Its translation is CASSRGFGQPQHF.